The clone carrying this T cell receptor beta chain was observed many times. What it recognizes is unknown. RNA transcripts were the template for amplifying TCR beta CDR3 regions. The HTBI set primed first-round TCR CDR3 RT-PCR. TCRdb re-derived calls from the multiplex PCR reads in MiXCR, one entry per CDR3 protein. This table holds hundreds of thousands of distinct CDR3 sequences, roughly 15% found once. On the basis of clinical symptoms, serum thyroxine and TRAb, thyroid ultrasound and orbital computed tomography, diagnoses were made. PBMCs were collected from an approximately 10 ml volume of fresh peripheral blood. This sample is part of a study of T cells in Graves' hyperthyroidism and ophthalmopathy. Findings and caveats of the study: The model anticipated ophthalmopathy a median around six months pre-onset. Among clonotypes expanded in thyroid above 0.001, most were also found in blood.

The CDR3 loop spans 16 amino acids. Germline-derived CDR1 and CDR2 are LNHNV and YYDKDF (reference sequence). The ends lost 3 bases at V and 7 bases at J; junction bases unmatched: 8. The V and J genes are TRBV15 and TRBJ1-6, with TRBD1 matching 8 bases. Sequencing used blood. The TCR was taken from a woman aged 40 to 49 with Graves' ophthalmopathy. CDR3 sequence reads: CATSRGGQGLNSPLHF. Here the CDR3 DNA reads TGTGCCACCAGCAGGGGTGGACAGGGTCTAAATTCACCCCTCCACTTT.